This paragraph covers one T cell receptor beta chain sequence. Both 60 Vbeta primers and 13 Jbeta primers went into the PCR. Repertoires were generated with immunoSEQ multiplex PCR, while TCRdb's copy carries only in-frame clones and drops some. The sample lists around 200,000 clones; 70% to 85% were seen once. The data originate from a study of cytomegalovirus exposure and HLA in healthy donors. Sequencing was performed on PBMCs. This TCR was recovered from a man aged 50-59 years in good health and CMV-seronegative.

CDR3 residues: CASSASVSNQPQHF. The DNA of the CDR3 is TGTGCCAGCAGTGCCAGCGTTAGCAATCAGCCCCAGCATTTT. V and J are TRBV2 and TRBJ1-5; no reliable D call. Germline values: CDR1 SNHLY, CDR2 FYNNEI. This CDR3 has 14 residues. Trimming removed 4 bases from V and 0 bases from J, with 7 bases in between.